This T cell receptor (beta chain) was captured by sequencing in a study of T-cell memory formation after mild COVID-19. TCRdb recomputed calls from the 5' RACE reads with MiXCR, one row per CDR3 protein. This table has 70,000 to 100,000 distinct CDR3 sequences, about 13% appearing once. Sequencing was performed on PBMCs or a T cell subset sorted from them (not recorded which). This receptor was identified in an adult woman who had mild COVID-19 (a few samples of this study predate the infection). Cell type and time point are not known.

CDR3 region: CASSTEGKLFF. The CDR3 region has the DNA TGTGCCAGCAGCACGGAGGGGAAACTGTTTTTT. The chain joins TRBV5-4 to TRBJ1-4; maybe TRBD1 (5 bases). Germline CDR1 is SGHNT and CDR2 is YYREEE (reference sequence). The CDR3 length is 11 residues. Trimming removed 4 bases at V and 11 bases at J, with 9 bases between. The whole variable domain, remainder taken from reference TRBV5-4 and TRBJ1-4, is ETGVTQSPTHLIKTRGQQVTLRCSSQSGHNTVSWYQQALGQGPQFIFQYYREEENGRGNFPPRFSGLQFPNYSSELNVNALELDDSALYLCASSTEGKLFFGSGTQLSVL.